The clone carrying this TCR beta chain was found a few times. No antigen is known for it. Data came from immunoSEQ multiplex PCR; TCRdb stores just in-frame clones and leaves some out. The sample lists thousands of clones, about 68% seen once, with around 11% in the top ten. These data belong to a study of immune cell composition in non-small cell lung cancer. Normal lung sampling was at least 3 cm from the tumour, as distant as possible. Findings and limits, study-wide: Clones >0.5% enriched in tumour were rarer in adenocarcinoma (about 33%) than squamous (approximately 80%).

The receptor's source is a human donor with non-small cell lung cancer. The material sequenced was non-adjacent lung tissue.

The DNA for the CDR3 is TGTGCCAGCTCTATTGGGCGACAGAACTATGGCTACACCTTC. Its translation: CASSIGRQNYGYTF. The chain employs TRBV19 and TRBJ1-2; weak D call: TRBD1 (5 bases). Deletions cut 9 bases from V and 2 bases from J, with 16 bases between. CDR1 is LNHDA, CDR2 SQIVND, per germline (reference sequence). This CDR3 has 14 amino acids.